Presented here are 17 T cell receptor delta chains from one specimen sequenced in a study of gamma-delta T cells after stem cell transplantation. TCRdb reanalysed the RT-PCR reads with CATT. The repertoire holds thousands of delta-chain clones, with about 25% as singletons. Sequencing was carried out using gamma-delta T cells. Receptor source: a human donor. It is not recorded whose cells these are; they may come from a transplant donor.

This clone was seen more than once but under ten times. The rearrangement uses TRDV1 and TRDJ1, with 7 bases aligning to TRDD3. The CDR3 has 16 amino acids. CDR1 is TSWWSYY, CDR2 QGS, per germline. V dropped 0 bases and J dropped 4; count of bases not matched to a gene: 8. Written as DNA, the CDR3 is TGTGCTCTTGGGGAACTACCGAGGGGGATCGGCGATAAACTCATCTTT. This gives the protein CALGELPRGIGDKLIF.

Regarding this clone: This likely came from a read error, as a far larger clone is one base away. The rearrangement uses TRDV2 and TRDJ2, with 13 positions matching TRDD3. The CDR3 has 21 residues. In germline, CDR1 is GEAIGNYY, CDR2 EKD. CDR3 amino acids: CACDTSVTGGYGKVLTAQPFF. DNA for the CDR3: TGTGCCTGTGACACCTCGGTCACTGGGGGATACGGGAAGGTTTTGACAGCACAACCCTTCTTT.

In its sample, this clone is large. This sample also contains other DNA sequences that code for the same CDR3. J is TRDJ1 and V is TRDV2; 12 nucleotides align to TRDD3. This CDR3 region has 22 residues. Germline CDR1 GEAIGNYY, CDR2 EKD. V lost 0 bases, J lost 0 bases, and 19 bases stayed unmatched. The DNA for the CDR3 is TGTGCCTGTGACACCTTACTGGGGGATACTGGGCAACCTCTGGGCAACACCGATAAACTCATCTTT. It encodes CACDTLLGDTGQPLGNTDKLIF.

With regard to this clone: A much larger clonotype is one base distant, so this may be a read error. The J gene is TRDJ2, the V gene TRDV2; 8 bases are shared with TRDD3. The CDR3 spans 20 residues. The germline V gene has CDR1 GEAIGNYY and CDR2 EKD. V shed 0 bases and J 4 bases; nucleotides not matched to a gene: 18. The CDR3 DNA is TGTGCCTGTGACACCCCTCTACACTCGGGGATACTCCATGGGACAGCACAACTCTTCTTT. As protein: CACDTPLHSGILHGTAQLFF.

As to this clone: A read error is possible here, since a much larger clone lies one base away. This chain joins TRDV2 and TRDJ1, with 11 positions matching TRDD3. V gave up 7 bases and J gave up 0 bases; unmatched junction bases: 27. The CDR3 loop spans 22 amino acids. The germline CDR1 and CDR2 sequences are GEAIGNYY and EKD. The CDR3 nucleotides read TGTGCCTGCGCCACCCGGAATCCTCCTTACTGGGGGATAAGGCCCTACACCGATAAACTCATCTTT. Translated: CACATRNPPYWGIRPYTDKLIF.

Concerning this clone: A much larger clone differs by one base, so this may be a read error. CDR3 amino acids: CAPDRPPLLLGDNDTGKLIF. CDR3 nucleotides: TGTGCCCCCGACCGGCCTCCCCTCTTACTGGGGGATAATGATACCGGTAAACTCATCTTT. The chain joins TRDV3 to TRDJ1, with 11 bases that match TRDD3. CDR3 length: 20 amino acids. Germline V gene data show CDR1 as TVYSNPD and CDR2 as GDNSRS (reference sequence).

This clone rates as large. This chain joins TRDV2 and TRDJ3; the match to TRDD3 covers 10 bases. This CDR3 is 22 amino acids long. The V gene's germline CDR1 is GEAIGNYY and CDR2 EKD. Trimming removed 3 bases from V and 0 bases from J; junction bases left unmatched: 16. The CDR3 sequence is CACDLGSYWGIPSSWDTRQMFF. In DNA, the CDR3 is TGTGCCTGTGACCTAGGCTCATACTGGGGGATCCCCAGCTCCTGGGACACCCGACAGATGTTTTTC.

About this clone: A much larger clone is a single base away; this may be a read error. DNA for the CDR3: TGTGCTCTTGGGGAACCGTGCTGGGAAGGGAATGCCGATAAACTCATCTTT. Its protein product is CALGEPCWEGNADKLIF. The gene calls are TRDV1 and TRDJ1; a possible D gene is TRDD3 (5 bases). The CDR3 sequence is 17 residues long. Trimming took 1 base from V and 3 from J, leaving 18 bases between them. Germline CDR1 reads TSWWSYY; CDR2 reads QGS.

The chain couples TRDV1 to TRDJ1, with 8 bases aligning to TRDD2. The CDR3 runs 23 residues. V shed 4 bases and J 0 bases; nucleotides not matched to a gene: 28. Germline lookup yields CDR1 TSWWSYY and CDR2 QGS. The CDR3 loop is CALGAPCDNFLRGGGRYTDKLIF. Here the CDR3 DNA reads TGTGCTCTTGGGGCTCCCTGCGACAACTTCCTACGGGGAGGGGGGCGTTACACCGATAAACTCATCTTT.

This clone has a handful of counts. The rearrangement uses TRDV1 and TRDJ1; 8 positions agree with TRDD3. This CDR3 has 22 amino acids. The ends lost 0 bases at V and 3 bases at J; junction bases unmatched: 24. The germline V gene encodes CDR1 TSWWSYY and CDR2 QGS. Written as DNA, the CDR3 is TGTGCTCTTGGGGAACTTTCCGTCCGATCGTTACTGGGGGCCCCTCGGGCCGATAAACTCATCTTT. This encodes CALGELSVRSLLGAPRADKLIF.

This clone is deemed medium-sized. Distinct nucleotide sequences in the sample also encode this CDR3. The rearrangement joins TRDV1 to TRDJ1, with 11 bases that match TRDD3. The length of the CDR3 is 23 residues. After removal of 6 bases from V and 0 bases from J, the junction contained 27 bases not matched to a gene. CDR1 is TSWWSYY, CDR2 QGS, per germline. CDR3 nucleotide sequence: TGTGCTCTTGGTGTAACAGGGCCGATTCTTCCTGCGTACTGGGGGATAAACACCGATAAACTCATCTTT. Protein sequence: CALGVTGPILPAYWGINTDKLIF.

As regards this clone: Since a much larger clone is just one base distant, this may be a read error. The chain couples TRDV1 to TRDJ1; 7 bases are a match to TRDD2. CDR3 length: 26 residues. CDR1 and CDR2 from the germline V gene are TSWWSYY and QGS. This chain's CDR3 is CAVGPPLFLGVGFIGSLSTYTDKLIF. The CDR3 region has the DNA TGTGCTGTTGGGCCCCCCCTCTTCCTAGGGGTGGGTTTCATAGGGTCACTGTCCACATACACCGATAAACTCATCTTT.

A few counts support this clone. A much larger clone lies a single base off, so this may be a read error. The chain links TRAV29/DV5 to TRDJ1; a possible D gene is TRDD2 (7 bases). Germline V gene data show CDR1 as NSMFDY and CDR2 as ISSIKDK. The CDR3 contains 18 residues. The CDR3 region is CAASSSFSYGGYSPKLTF. Written as DNA, the CDR3 is TGTGCAGCAAGCTCTAGCTTTTCCTACGGTGGATACTCTCCTAAACTCACCTTT.

Worth noting for this clone: This may come from a read error, since a much larger clone is one base off. V usage is TRDV2 and J usage is TRDJ3, with TRDD3 as a possible D gene (6 bases). This CDR3 comprises 17 residues. Germline V CDR1 and CDR2: GEAIGNYY, EKD. CDR3 in DNA: TGTGCCTGCGAGGGGATGAACAGCTCCTGGGACGCCCGACAGATGTTTTTC. This encodes CACEGMNSSWDARQMFF.

The table lists this clone with a count of one. A much larger clone lies a single base off, so this may be a read error. Other DNA sequences in this specimen translate into the identical CDR3. The V call is TRDV3, the J call TRDJ1; 7 positions match TRDD3. The V gene's germline CDR1 is TVYSNPD and CDR2 GDNSRS (reference sequence). The CDR3 has 18 amino acids. V gave up 1 base and J gave up 3 bases; unmatched junction bases: 20. CDR3 sequence (DNA): TGTGCCTTTACCCCCTGCCTCCCTCTCCTGGGGGTTGCCGATAAACTCATCTTT. Translating it yields CAFTPCLPLLGVADKLIF.

Points on this clone: A much larger clone sits a single nucleotide away, making a read error possible. The rearrangement joins TRDV2 to TRDJ3; 10 bases match TRDD3. Germline V lookup: CDR1 GEAIGNYY, CDR2 EKD. V was pared by 0 bases and J by 0 bases, with 10 bases of the junction left unmatched. The CDR3 length is 21 residues. Here the CDR3 reads CACDTVPGDTYCSWDTRQMFF. The CDR3 nucleotides read TGTGCCTGTGACACCGTACCGGGGGATACGTATTGCTCCTGGGACACCCGACAGATGTTTTTC.

The genes are TRDV2 and TRDJ1; 13 positions match TRDD3. The V gene end was trimmed by 0 bases and the J gene end by 0 bases; junction bases not matched to a gene: 9. Per germline, CDR1 GEAIGNYY and CDR2 EKD. The CDR3 covers 19 residues. The CDR3 reads CACDTVGLGDTWYTDKLIF. In nucleotides, the CDR3 is TGTGCCTGTGACACCGTCGGACTGGGGGATACGTGGTACACCGATAAACTCATCTTT.